These 18 T cell receptor beta chains share one sample of origin, sequenced in a study of identical twins. TCRdb passed the 5' RACE reads through MiXCR, listing each CDR3 protein once. The sample contains roughly 1.6 million distinct CDR3 sequences, under 35% of which appear only once. Material for sequencing was cord blood. These receptors were collected from a newborn girl in good health.

Comments on this clonotype: Given a much more abundant clone one base away, this may be a read error. The rearrangement joins TRBV29-1 to TRBJ2-1; D might be TRBD2 (5 bases). Near its end, the DNA agrees better with TRBJ2-7, so the J call may be wrong. CDR1 and CDR2 from the germline V gene are SQVTM and ANQGSEA. CDR3 length equals 13 residues. CDR3 in DNA: TGCAGCGTTTTACTAGGCTCCTACAATGAGCAGTACTTC. Translated, it gives CSVLLGSYNEQYF.

This clonotype was detected only once. Given a much more abundant clone one base away, this may be a read error. The chain recombines TRBV4-2 with TRBJ2-1; 8 nucleotides agree with TRBD1. The last part of the DNA fits TRBJ2-7 better; the J call may be wrong. Germline CDR1 reads LGHNA; CDR2 reads YNFKEQ. The CDR3 is made up of 17 amino acids. The chain's CDR3 is CASSQARGQVSYNEQYF. DNA of the CDR3: TGTGCCAGCAGCCAGGCTCGGGGACAGGTCTCCTACAATGAGCAGTACTTC.

The rearrangement links TRBV7-6 to TRBJ1-1, with D unclear. CDR1 is SGHVS and CDR2 is FNYEAQ in the germline V gene. This CDR3 has 14 amino acids. The germline V and J ends were trimmed by 3 bases and 4 bases, with 12 bases remaining between them. The CDR3 reads CASSLRSWATEAFF. CDR3 nucleotides: TGTGCCAGCAGCTTGCGGAGTTGGGCCACTGAAGCTTTCTTT.

The chain employs TRBV5-1 and TRBJ2-1; 10 nucleotides match TRBD2. The CDR3 is 17 amino acids. CDR1 and CDR2 (germline): SGHRS, YFSETQ. Losses at the gene ends were 4 bases for V and 4 bases for J; bases not matched to a gene: 11. The CDR3 nucleotides read TGCGCCAGCAGCACTGCGGGACTAGCGTCACTTTACAATGAGCAGTTCTTC. Its translation is CASSTAGLASLYNEQFF.

The table lists this clonotype with a few counts. The chain has TRBV15 and TRBJ1-1; tentatively, D is TRBD1 (5 bases). Looked up from germline, CDR1 is LNHNV and CDR2 is YYDKDF (reference sequence). CDR3 length: 14 amino acids. With 0 bases removed from V and 1 base from J, the gap between germline ends came to 6 bases. CDR3 coding DNA: TGTGCCACCAGCAGAGACAGGGCGAACACTGAAGCTTTCTTT. This translates into CATSRDRANTEAFF.

There are many counts of this clonotype. The CDR3 region has the DNA TGTGCCATCAGTGACCAGGGGAACTATGGCTACACCTTC. This gives the protein CAISDQGNYGYTF. The gene calls are TRBV10-3 and TRBJ1-2; tentatively, D is TRBD1 (6 bases). V was cut by 3 bases and J by 2 bases, with 7 bases left in between. CDR1 and CDR2 from the germline V gene are ENHRY and SYGVKD. The CDR3 totals 13 residues.

The rearrangement uses TRBV9 and TRBJ1-1; a possible D gene is TRBD1 (6 bases). Per the germline V gene, CDR1 is SGDLS and CDR2 is YYNGEE. V was clipped by 3 bases and J by 7 bases, with 16 bases between them. The CDR3 is 14 residues long. In DNA, the CDR3 is TGTGCCAGCAGCGGGGGAGGGGGGGAATATGAAGCTTTCTTT. This sequence encodes CASSGGGGEYEAFF.

This clonotype was found a few times. The CDR3 DNA follows: TGTGCCAGCAGTTTATCCCGGCTAGCGGGAGAGGCCGGGGAGCTGTTTTTT. Protein product: CASSLSRLAGEAGELFF. This chain connects TRBV27 to TRBJ2-2, with 10 bases identical to TRBD2. With 0 bases clipped from V and 6 bases from J, the junction kept 7 bases outside the gene matches. The CDR3 has 17 amino acids. The V gene's germline CDR1 is MNHEY and CDR2 SMNVEV (reference sequence).

This clonotype was counted only a few times. The DNA for the CDR3 is TGTGCCAGCAGCTTATTGTGGGAGCGGGAGCATCAGTTCTTC. The encoded protein is CASSLLWEREHQFF. This chain joins TRBV7-2 and TRBJ2-1; 8 bases are a match to TRBD2. The ends lost 2 bases at V and 13 bases at J; junction bases unmatched: 10. The CDR3 runs 14 residues. CDR1 is SGHTA, CDR2 FQGNSA, per germline.

In DNA, the CDR3 is TGTGCCAGCAGTGGGGACCCAGAGTTGCAGTATTTT. Translating it yields CASSGDPELQYF. This chain joins TRBV25-1 and TRBJ2-3, with D perhaps matching TRBD1 or TRBD2 (5 bases each). V lost 4 bases and J 11 bases, leaving 13 bases between the germline ends. Germline V gene lookup returns CDR1 MGHDK and CDR2 SYGVNS. The CDR3 consists of 12 residues.

In its sample, this clonotype was seen many times. The chain has TRBV27 and TRBJ2-3, with TRBD1 as a possible D gene (5 bases). This CDR3 comprises 17 residues. Germline lookup yields CDR1 MNHEY and CDR2 SMNVEV (reference sequence). V gave up 3 bases and J gave up 0 bases, with 16 bases separating them. CDR3 region: CASSFISGLTSTDTQYF. For the CDR3, the DNA is TGTGCCAGCAGTTTTATCTCAGGGTTAACTAGCACAGATACGCAGTATTTT.

The rearrangement links TRBV27 to TRBJ2-1, with D possibly matching TRBD1 (5 bases). V lost 8 bases, J lost 5 bases, and 16 bases lay in between. There are 14 residues in the CDR3. The germline V gene has CDR1 MNHEY and CDR2 SMNVEV (reference sequence). The CDR3 nucleotides are TGTGCCAGCGCCCTGGTGGGGCGAGACAATGAGCAGTTCTTC. Its protein product is CASALVGRDNEQFF.

This clonotype came up a few times. V and J are TRBV24-1 and TRBJ2-1, with TRBD1 as a possible D gene (6 bases). Trimming shortened V by 3 bases and J by 2 bases, and 10 bases separated the two germline ends. Germline CDR1 KGHDR, CDR2 SFDVKD. The CDR3 runs to 15 residues. The CDR3 nucleotides are TGTGCCACCAGTGATCAGGGACAAACCTACAATGAGCAGTTCTTC. It codes for CATSDQGQTYNEQFF.

This clonotype was detected only a few times. Germline and junction disagree at one end, which may indicate a read error. The V call is TRBV10-3, the J call TRBJ2-1; D is unresolved. The CDR3 runs to 14 residues. Germline values: CDR1 ENHRY, CDR2 SYGVKD. The CDR3 region has the DNA TGTGCCATCAGTGAGGGCAGTTCCTACATTGAGCAGTTCTTC. Its protein product is CAISEGSSYIEQFF.

On this clonotype itself: The germline gene is not matched at one end of the junction; a read error may be the cause. V is TRBV5-1 and J is TRBJ2-3; D is possibly TRBD2 (5 bases). CDR3 length: 12 amino acids. Germline CDR1 is SGHRS and CDR2 is YFSETQ. The CDR3 DNA reads TGCGCCGGCAGCTTGGACTTGGATACGCAGTATTTT. Its protein is CAGSLDLDTQYF.

As to this clonotype: The junction and the germline gene differ at one end; a read error may be behind it. The chain uses TRBV12-3 or TRBV12-4 and TRBJ1-4, with no clear D. This CDR3 is built from 14 residues. CDR3 region: CSSSFLDPNEKLFF. The CDR3 DNA follows: TGTTCCAGCAGTTTCCTGGACCCGAATGAAAAACTGTTTTTT.

The chain recombines TRBV6-1 with TRBJ2-3; D gene ambiguous. V gave up 3 bases and J gave up 3 bases, with 13 bases separating them. In germline, CDR1 is MNHNS, CDR2 SASEGT. The CDR3 is 15 residues long. The CDR3 DNA sequence: TGTGCCAGCAGTGAGGGTGGAGTAAGGACAGATACGCAGTATTTT. Translating gives CASSEGGVRTDTQYF.

The chain joins TRBV7-2 to TRBJ1-3; D gene unclear. Germline CDR1 reads SGHTA; CDR2 reads FQGNSA. Trimming pared 5 bases from V and 1 base from J, leaving 9 bases between. The CDR3 has 14 amino acids. The CDR3 nucleotides read TGTGCCAGCAGCCCAGTGGGGTCTGGAAACACCATATATTTT. Its protein product is CASSPVGSGNTIYF.